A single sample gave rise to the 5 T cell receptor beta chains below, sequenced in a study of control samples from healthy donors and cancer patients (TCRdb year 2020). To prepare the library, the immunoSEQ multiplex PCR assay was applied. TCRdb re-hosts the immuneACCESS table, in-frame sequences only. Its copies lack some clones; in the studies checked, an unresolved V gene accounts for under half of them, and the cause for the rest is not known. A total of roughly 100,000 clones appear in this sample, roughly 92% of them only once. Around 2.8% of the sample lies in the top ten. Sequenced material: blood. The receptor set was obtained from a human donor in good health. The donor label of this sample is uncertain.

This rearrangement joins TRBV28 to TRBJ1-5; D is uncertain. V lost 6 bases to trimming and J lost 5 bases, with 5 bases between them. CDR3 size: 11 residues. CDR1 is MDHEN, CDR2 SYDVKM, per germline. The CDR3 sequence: CASRSDQPQHF. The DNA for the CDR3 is TGTGCCAGCAGGTCCGATCAGCCCCAGCATTTT. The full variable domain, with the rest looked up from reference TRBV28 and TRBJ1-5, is DVKVTQSSRYLVKRTGEKVFLECVQDMDHENMFWYRQDPGLGLRLIYFSYDVKMKEKGDIPEGYSVSREKKERFSLILESASTNQTSMYLCASRSDQPQHFGDGTRLSIL.

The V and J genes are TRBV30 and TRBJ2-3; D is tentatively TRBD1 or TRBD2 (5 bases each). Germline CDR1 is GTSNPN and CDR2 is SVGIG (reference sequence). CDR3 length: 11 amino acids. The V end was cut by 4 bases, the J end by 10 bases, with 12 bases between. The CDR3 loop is CAWNDGDPQYF. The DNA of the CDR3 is TGTGCCTGGAACGACGGGGACCCGCAGTATTTT. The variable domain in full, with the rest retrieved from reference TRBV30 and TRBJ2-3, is SQTIHQWPATLVQPVGSPLSLECTVEGTSNPNLYWYRQAAGRGLQLLFYSVGIGQISSEVPQNLSASRPQDRQFILSSKKLLLSDSGFYLCAWNDGDPQYFGPGTRLTVL.

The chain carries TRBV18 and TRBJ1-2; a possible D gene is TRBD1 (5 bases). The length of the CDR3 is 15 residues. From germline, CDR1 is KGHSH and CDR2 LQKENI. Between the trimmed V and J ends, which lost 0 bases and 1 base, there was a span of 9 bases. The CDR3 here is CASSPPTALNYGYTF. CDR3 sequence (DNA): TGTGCCAGCTCACCACCGACAGCGCTTAACTATGGCTACACCTTC.

The CDR3 nucleotides are TGTGCCAGCAGTCTGACAGGATCCTACGAGCAGTACTTC. It specifies CASSLTGSYEQYF. The chain joins TRBV12-3 or TRBV12-4 to TRBJ2-7; the D gene is possibly TRBD1 (6 bases). The CDR3 has 13 amino acids. Trimming pared 5 bases from V and 1 base from J, leaving 9 bases between.

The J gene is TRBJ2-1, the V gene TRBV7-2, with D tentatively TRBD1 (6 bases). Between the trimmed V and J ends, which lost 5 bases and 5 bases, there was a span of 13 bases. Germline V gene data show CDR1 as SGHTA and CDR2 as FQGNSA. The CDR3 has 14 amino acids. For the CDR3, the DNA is TGTGCCAGCAGCGCGAAGTACAGGGACAATGAGCAGTTCTTC. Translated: CASSAKYRDNEQFF.